The T cell receptor (beta chain) under discussion was sequenced for a study of cytomegalovirus exposure and HLA in healthy donors. Concerning this clone: Its antigen remains unidentified.

PCR used 60 Vbeta primers and 13 Jbeta primers. Repertoires were generated with immunoSEQ multiplex PCR, while TCRdb's copy carries only in-frame clones and drops some. The table records approximately 110,000 clones, over 75% of them present only once. Germline values: CDR1 SGHRS, CDR2 YFSETQ. Trimming shortened V by 0 bases and J by 2 bases, and 9 bases separated the two germline ends. The CDR3 consists of 15 residues. Whole-study results and caveats: The study found most TCR sequences rare, yet found some public TCRs in many donors. Investigators reported some 150 TCR beta chains as tied to cytomegalovirus. One variant, a missense change in DCLRE1C, was linked in a later analysis to TCR beta V- and J-gene trimming.

The specimen was PBMCs. The chain has TRBV5-1 and TRBJ1-3; D is undetermined. The receptor was isolated from a man aged 25 to 40 in good health and CMV-seropositive. CDR3 amino acids: CASSLEVAPGNTIYF. The CDR3 coding sequence is TGCGCCAGCAGCTTGGAGGTAGCTCCTGGAAACACCATATATTTT. Full variable domain (rest looked up from reference TRBV5-1 and TRBJ1-3): KAGVTQTPRYLIKTRGQQVTLSCSPISGHRSVSWYQQTPGQGLQFLFEYFSETQRNKGNFPGRFSGRQFSNSRSEMNVSTLELGDSALYLCASSLEVAPGNTIYFGEGSWLTVV.